This TCR beta chain was sequenced for a study of T cell repertoires in cytomegalovirus infection. Notes on the study in general: Predominance within the ex vivo response was attributable to HLA-C-restricted CMV-specific TCR beta clonotypes.

TCRdb fed the reads into MiXCR, producing one record per CDR3 protein. The sample contains hundreds of thousands of distinct CDR3 sequences, 30% to 35% of which appear only once. A few counts support this clonotype. Its matching antigen is unknown. The source was cultured PBMCs, collected from culture after CMV antigen stimulation. This TCR was recovered from a human donor in good health (CMV status not recorded). Some clones in this sample may be carry-over from other donors' samples.

The DNA for the CDR3 is TGTGCCAGCAGCGGGGGCGAAAGGGATACGCAGTATTTT. Amino acids: CASSGGERDTQYF. The V and J genes are TRBV11-3 and TRBJ2-3; TRBD1 is a possible D gene (6 bases). The CDR3 is 13 amino acids. Germline lookup yields CDR1 SGHNT and CDR2 YENEEA. Trimming removed 5 bases from V and 6 bases from J, with 12 bases in between.